One sample yielded the 21 T cell receptor beta chains listed below, sequenced in a study of T cells in Graves' hyperthyroidism and ophthalmopathy. Authors of the study amplified TCR beta CDR3 regions from RNA transcripts. The HTBI set primed first-round TCR CDR3 RT-PCR. TCRdb called the multiplex PCR reads again in MiXCR, with one record for every CDR3 protein. The table shows 500,000 or so distinct CDR3 sequences, with 17% occurring only once. The specimen was blood. The receptor source for this set is a woman aged 18 to 35 with Graves' ophthalmopathy.

The sample holds many counts of this clonotype. The chain employs TRBV12-3 or TRBV12-4 and TRBJ2-1; 10 nucleotides align to TRBD1. This CDR3 has 15 amino acids. J gave up 3 bases and V 5 bases, and 4 bases lay outside the gene matches. The CDR3 coding sequence is TGTGCCAGCAGTCCCGGGACAGGGGACTACAATGAGCAGTTCTTC. Amino acid sequence: CASSPGTGDYNEQFF.

In this sample, this clonotype turned up a few times. The chain's CDR3 is CASSQGTGRTGELFF. The CDR3 nucleotides are TGTGCCAGCAGCCAGGGGACAGGGAGGACCGGGGAGCTGTTTTTT. The V gene is TRBV3-1, the J gene TRBJ2-2, with TRBD1 identical over 9 bases. Unmatched junction bases numbered 4, after V lost 3 bases and J lost 5 bases. Germline V gene lookup returns CDR1 LGHDT and CDR2 YNNKEL (reference sequence). The CDR3 contains 15 residues.

This clonotype was seen at least ten times. The chain links TRBV5-1 to TRBJ2-1, with 7 bases lining up with TRBD2. Germline CDR1 and CDR2: SGHRS and YFSETQ. The length of the CDR3 is 14 residues. V trimming: 0 bases; J trimming: 8 bases; junction bases outside the gene matches: 5. Written as DNA, the CDR3 is TGCGCCAGCAGCTTGGAGGGACTACGGGATGAGCAGTTCTTC. This sequence encodes CASSLEGLRDEQFF.

Note on this clonotype: A much larger clone lies a single base off, so this may be a read error. This chain links TRBV4-3 with TRBJ2-1; no clear D. This CDR3 comprises 15 residues. CDR1 and CDR2 from the germline V gene are LGHNA and YSLEER. V was pared by 3 bases and J by 6 bases, with 15 bases between. DNA of the CDR3: TGCGCCAGCAGCCAGCACCTAGAGCCCTTCAATGAGCAGTTCTTC. It is translated as CASSQHLEPFNEQFF.

This clonotype was seen repeatedly, ten times or more. CDR3 sequence: CASSPSVVAGNSYNEQFF. CDR3 DNA sequence: TGTGCCAGCAGCCCGAGCGTAGTAGCGGGGAATTCCTACAATGAGCAGTTCTTC. This rearrangement joins TRBV7-8 to TRBJ2-1; 8 bases match TRBD2. The germline V gene encodes CDR1 SGHVS and CDR2 FQNEAQ. The V and J ends lost 5 bases and 1 base, in that order; junction bases with no gene match: 13. The CDR3 loop spans 18 amino acids.

This clonotype was recorded at least ten times. The rearrangement links TRBV28 to TRBJ1-1, with TRBD1 matching over 11 bases. The ends lost 4 bases at V and 3 bases at J; junction bases unmatched: 16. Germline V gene sequence: CDR1 MDHEN, CDR2 SYDVKM. This CDR3 has 19 amino acids. The CDR3 DNA reads as TGTGCCAGCAGTTATAGTGTTGGGGACAGGGGGGTAGGGGACACTGAAGCTTTCTTT. It is translated as CASSYSVGDRGVGDTEAFF. Full variable domain (remainder filled in from reference TRBV28 and TRBJ1-1): DVKVTQSSRYLVKRTGEKVFLECVQDMDHENMFWYRQDPGLGLRLIYFSYDVKMKEKGDIPEGYSVSREKKERFSLILESASTNQTSMYLCASSYSVGDRGVGDTEAFFGQGTRLTVV.

This clonotype was recorded a few times. The chain carries TRBV9 and TRBJ2-2; a weak D match, TRBD1 (6 bases). This CDR3 spans 16 amino acids. The germline V gene has CDR1 SGDLS and CDR2 YYNGEE. Deletions cut 0 bases from V and 0 bases from J, with 9 bases between. Here the CDR3 DNA reads TGTGCCAGCAGCGTAGCTCGGACAGCGAACACCGGGGAGCTGTTTTTT. Translated: CASSVARTANTGELFF.

CDR3 sequence reads: CSARAGIYGYTF. CDR3 DNA: TGCAGTGCTAGGGCAGGAATCTATGGCTACACCTTC. The V call is TRBV20-1, the J call TRBJ1-2; D is unclear. This CDR3 spans 12 amino acids. Trimming shortened V by 3 bases and J by 4 bases, and 9 bases separated the two germline ends. From germline, CDR1 is DFQATT and CDR2 SNEGSKA (reference sequence).

This clonotype appeared many times. This CDR3 reads CSARGGNNIRYTF. Here the CDR3 DNA reads TGCAGTGCTAGGGGGGGAAATAATATCCGCTACACCTTC. The chain is built from TRBV20-1 and TRBJ1-2, with a possible D match to TRBD1 (5 bases). There are 13 residues in the CDR3. The V gene lost 3 bases and the J gene lost 9 bases, with 17 bases spanning the gap. Germline V CDR1 and CDR2: DFQATT, SNEGSKA (reference sequence).

This clonotype was observed many times. The chain joins TRBV5-8 to TRBJ2-7; no clear D. The CDR3 consists of 15 residues. Trimming took 4 bases from V and 0 from J, leaving 14 bases between them. CDR1 and CDR2 from the germline V gene are SGHTS and YDEGEE. The CDR3 DNA reads as TGTGCCAGCAGCCGCGAAAGCAGGAGCTCCTACGAGCAGTACTTC. This translates into CASSRESRSSYEQYF.

In this sample, this clonotype turned up many times. This chain uses TRBV18 with TRBJ2-1; 10 bases match TRBD2. Looked up from germline, CDR1 is KGHSH and CDR2 is LQKENI. The J segment lost 9 bases and the V segment lost 2 bases, leaving 13 bases of the junction unmatched. The CDR3 contains 17 residues. The CDR3 protein is CASSPTTSLAGAGEQFF. The CDR3 coding sequence is TGTGCCAGCTCACCAACGACCTCCCTAGCGGGAGCCGGTGAGCAGTTCTTC.

This clonotype was detected a few times. The CDR3 DNA follows: TGTGCCAGCAGTCCCATGGGACTAGCGGGGATAGATACGCAGTATTTT. As protein: CASSPMGLAGIDTQYF. The J gene is TRBJ2-3, the V gene TRBV12-3 or TRBV12-4; 13 nucleotides agree with TRBD2. Losses at the gene ends were 5 bases for V and 5 bases for J; bases not matched to a gene: 7. CDR3 length: 16 amino acids.

This clonotype was detected many times. V gene TRBV28 combines with J gene TRBJ1-1, with a tentative D call TRBD1 (5 bases). V was pared by 9 bases and J by 4 bases, with 12 bases between. The CDR3 spans 12 residues. Germline V gene data show CDR1 as MDHEN and CDR2 as SYDVKM. The CDR3 region has the DNA TGTGCCAGTTACGGGGGAGTCACTGAAGCTTTCTTT. It is translated as CASYGGVTEAFF.

This clonotype was counted between two and nine times. The chain has TRBV15 and TRBJ2-5, with D tentatively TRBD2 (7 bases). This CDR3 contains 14 residues. Germline V lookup: CDR1 LNHNV, CDR2 YYDKDF (reference sequence). V lost 5 bases, J lost 4 bases, and 14 bases lay in between. The CDR3 reads CATSRGGAAETQYF. The CDR3 nucleotides are TGTGCCACCAGCCGTGGGGGGGCCGCAGAGACCCAGTACTTC. The full variable domain, in which reference TRBV15 and TRBJ2-5 provide the parts outside the CDR3, is DAMVIQNPRYQVTQFGKPVTLSCSQTLNHNVMYWYQQKSSQAPKLLFHYYDKDFNNEADTPDNFQSRRPNTSFCFLDIRSPGLGDTAMYLCATSRGGAAETQYFGPGTRLLVL.

Many counts were recorded for this clonotype. V and J are TRBV30 and TRBJ1-1, with D unresolved. Trimming stripped 0 bases from V and 5 bases from J, with 13 bases between. Germline V gene lookup returns CDR1 GTSNPN and CDR2 SVGIG (reference sequence). This CDR3 region has 14 residues. The CDR3 sequence is CAWSVAGRGTEAFF. CDR3 in DNA: TGTGCCTGGAGTGTAGCCGGGCGTGGAACTGAAGCTTTCTTT.

The genes are TRBV27 and TRBJ2-1; 7 positions agree with TRBD1. The CDR3 spans 13 residues. Trimming removed 2 bases from V and 6 bases from J; junction bases left unmatched: 1. Germline CDR1 reads MNHEY; CDR2 reads SMNVEV (reference sequence). The CDR3 sequence: CASSLGTVNEQFF. The CDR3 region has the DNA TGTGCCAGCAGTTTAGGGACAGTCAATGAGCAGTTCTTC.

This clonotype was seen a handful of times. This CDR3 reads CASSQGEGYTEAFF. The CDR3 DNA sequence: TGTGCCAGTAGCCAGGGGGAAGGGTACACTGAAGCTTTCTTT. This sequence joins TRBV19 and TRBJ1-1, with 7 bases lining up with TRBD1. This CDR3 region has 14 residues. Germline V gene sequence: CDR1 LNHDA, CDR2 SQIVND (reference sequence). With V trimmed by 6 bases and J by 3 bases, 7 bases remained unmatched. The variable domain in full, with the rest retrieved from reference TRBV19 and TRBJ1-1, is DGGITQSPKYLFRKEGQNVTLSCEQNLNHDAMYWYRQDPGQGLRLIYYSQIVNDFQKGDIAEGYSVSREKKESFPLTVTSAQKNPTAFYLCASSQGEGYTEAFFGQGTRLTVV.

This clonotype was observed a handful of times. J is TRBJ2-1 and V is TRBV3-1; no clear D gene. In germline, CDR1 is LGHDT, CDR2 YNNKEL (reference sequence). V gave up 4 bases and J gave up 0 bases, with 10 bases separating them. This CDR3 is built from 15 residues. Here the CDR3 DNA reads TGTGCCAGCAGCCCTTCGGCTATCTCCTACAATGAGCAGTTCTTC. It translates to CASSPSAISYNEQFF.

The chain joins TRBV6-2 or TRBV6-3 to TRBJ2-2, with D perhaps matching TRBD2 (6 bases). Germline V lookup: CDR1 MNHEY, CDR2 SVGEGT. The CDR3 length is 15 residues. Trimming took off 2 bases at V and 0 bases at J, with 7 bases between the two ends. CDR3 amino acids: CASSYAGTNTGELFF. The CDR3 DNA follows: TGTGCCAGCAGTTACGCGGGGACGAACACCGGGGAGCTGTTTTTT.

V is TRBV12-3 or TRBV12-4 and J is TRBJ1-5; D ambiguous. Trimming took 2 bases from V and 7 from J, leaving 9 bases between them. The CDR3 has 13 residues. The CDR3 loop reads CASSLTGVQPQHF. In nucleotides, the CDR3 is TGTGCCAGCAGTTTAACTGGGGTGCAGCCCCAGCATTTT.

Only a few counts were recorded for this clonotype. The rearrangement uses TRBV28 and TRBJ1-4; no firm D call. The germline V gene has CDR1 MDHEN and CDR2 SYDVKM. The ends were cut back, 5 bases at V and 1 base at J, with 8 bases in the middle. This CDR3 is built from 14 residues. The CDR3 nucleotides are TGTGCCAGCAGTGAGGTTGGAACTAATGAAAAACTGTTTTTT. Protein: CASSEVGTNEKLFF.